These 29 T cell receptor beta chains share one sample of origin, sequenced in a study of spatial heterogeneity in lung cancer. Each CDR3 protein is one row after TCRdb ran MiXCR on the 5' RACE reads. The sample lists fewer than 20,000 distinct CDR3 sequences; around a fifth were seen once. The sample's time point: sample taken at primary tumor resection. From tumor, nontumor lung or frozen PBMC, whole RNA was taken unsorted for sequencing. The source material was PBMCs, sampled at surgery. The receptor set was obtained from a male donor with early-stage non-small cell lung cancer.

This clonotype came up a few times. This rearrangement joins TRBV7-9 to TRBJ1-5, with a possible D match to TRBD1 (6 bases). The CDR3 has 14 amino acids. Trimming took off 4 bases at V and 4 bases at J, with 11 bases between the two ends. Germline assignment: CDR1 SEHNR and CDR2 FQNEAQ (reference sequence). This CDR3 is CASSSAGANQPQHF. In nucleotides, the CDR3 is TGTGCCAGCAGCTCCGCAGGGGCAAATCAGCCCCAGCATTTT. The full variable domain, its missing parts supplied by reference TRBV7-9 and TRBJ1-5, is DTGVSQNPRHKITKRGQNVTFRCDPISEHNRLYWYRQTLGQGPEFLTYFQNEAQLEKSRLLSDRFSAERPKGSFSTLEIQRTEQGDSAMYLCASSSAGANQPQHFGDGTRLSIL.

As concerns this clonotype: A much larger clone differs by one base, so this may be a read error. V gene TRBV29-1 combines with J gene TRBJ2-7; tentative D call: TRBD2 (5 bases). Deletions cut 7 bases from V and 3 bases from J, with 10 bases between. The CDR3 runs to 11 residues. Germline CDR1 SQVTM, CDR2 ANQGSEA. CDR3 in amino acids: CSARDYYEQYF. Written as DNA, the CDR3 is TGCAGCGCGAGGGATTACTACGAGCAGTACTTC.

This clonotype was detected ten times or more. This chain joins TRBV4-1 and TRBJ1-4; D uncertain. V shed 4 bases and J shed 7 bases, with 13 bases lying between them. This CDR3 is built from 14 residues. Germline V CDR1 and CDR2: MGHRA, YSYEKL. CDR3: CASSPLGLGEKLFF. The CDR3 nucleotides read TGCGCCAGCAGCCCTCTTGGTCTGGGTGAAAAACTGTTTTTT.

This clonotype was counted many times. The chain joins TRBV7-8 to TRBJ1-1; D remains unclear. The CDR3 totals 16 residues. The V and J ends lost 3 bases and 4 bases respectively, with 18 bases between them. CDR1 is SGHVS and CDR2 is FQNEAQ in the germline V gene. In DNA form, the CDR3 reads TGTGCCAGCAGCTTTTTCACCTCGGAAGCGAGCACTGAAGCTTTCTTT. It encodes CASSFFTSEASTEAFF.

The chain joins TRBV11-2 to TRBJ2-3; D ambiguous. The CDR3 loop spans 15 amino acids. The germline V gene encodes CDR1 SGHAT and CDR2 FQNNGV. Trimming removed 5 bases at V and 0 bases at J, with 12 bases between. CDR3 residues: CASSRWTSSTDTQYF. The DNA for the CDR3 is TGTGCCAGCAGCCGATGGACGTCTAGCACAGATACGCAGTATTTT.

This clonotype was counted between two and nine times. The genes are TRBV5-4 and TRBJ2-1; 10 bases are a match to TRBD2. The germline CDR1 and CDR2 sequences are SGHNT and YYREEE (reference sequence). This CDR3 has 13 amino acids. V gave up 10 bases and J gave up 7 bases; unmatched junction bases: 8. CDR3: CACTGTSANEQFF. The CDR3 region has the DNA TGTGCCTGCACCGGGACTAGCGCTAATGAGCAGTTCTTC.

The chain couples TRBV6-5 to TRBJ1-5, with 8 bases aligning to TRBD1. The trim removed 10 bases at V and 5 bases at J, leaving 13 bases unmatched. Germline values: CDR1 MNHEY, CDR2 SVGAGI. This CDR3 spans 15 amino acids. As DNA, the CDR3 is TGTGCCACCTCTTCCGGGACAGGTATACATCAGCCCCAGCATTTT. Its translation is CATSSGTGIHQPQHF.

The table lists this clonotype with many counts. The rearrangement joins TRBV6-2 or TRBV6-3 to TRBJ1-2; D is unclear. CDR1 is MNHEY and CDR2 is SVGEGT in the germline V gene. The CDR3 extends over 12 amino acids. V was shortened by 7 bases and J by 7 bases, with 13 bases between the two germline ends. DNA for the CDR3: TGTGCCAGCACCCAGGCGGGGTCTGGCTACACCTTC. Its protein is CASTQAGSGYTF.

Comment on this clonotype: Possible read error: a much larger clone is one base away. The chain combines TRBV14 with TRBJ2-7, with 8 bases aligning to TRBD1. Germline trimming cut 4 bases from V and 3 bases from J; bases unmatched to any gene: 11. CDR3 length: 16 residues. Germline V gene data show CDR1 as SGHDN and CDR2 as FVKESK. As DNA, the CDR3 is TGTGCCAGCAGCCCCAGCCGGGACAGGACTAACTACGAGCAGTACTTC. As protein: CASSPSRDRTNYEQYF.

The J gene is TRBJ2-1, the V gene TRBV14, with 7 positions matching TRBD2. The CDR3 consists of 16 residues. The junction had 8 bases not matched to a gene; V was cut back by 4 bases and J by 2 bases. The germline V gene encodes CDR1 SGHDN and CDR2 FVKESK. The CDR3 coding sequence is TGTGCCAGCAGCCCCTATAGCGGGTCCACCTACAATGAGCAGTTCTTC. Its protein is CASSPYSGSTYNEQFF. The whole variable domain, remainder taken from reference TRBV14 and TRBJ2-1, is EAGVTQFPSHSVIEKGQTVTLRCDPISGHDNLYWYRRVMGKEIKFLLHFVKESKQDESGMPNNRFLAERTGGTYSTLKVQPAELEDSGVYFCASSPYSGSTYNEQFFGPGTRLTVL.

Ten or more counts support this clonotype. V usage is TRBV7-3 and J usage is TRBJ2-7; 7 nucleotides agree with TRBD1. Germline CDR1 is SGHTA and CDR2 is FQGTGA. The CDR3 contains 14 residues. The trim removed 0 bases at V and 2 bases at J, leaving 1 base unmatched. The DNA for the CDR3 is TGTGCCAGCAGCTTAACGGGACAGACCTACGAGCAGTACTTC. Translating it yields CASSLTGQTYEQYF.

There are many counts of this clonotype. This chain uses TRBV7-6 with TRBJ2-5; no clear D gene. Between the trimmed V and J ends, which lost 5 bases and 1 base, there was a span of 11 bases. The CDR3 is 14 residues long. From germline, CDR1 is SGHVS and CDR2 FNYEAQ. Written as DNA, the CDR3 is TGTGCCAGCAGCCCCCGTATGAGCCAAGAGACCCAGTACTTC. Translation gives CASSPRMSQETQYF.

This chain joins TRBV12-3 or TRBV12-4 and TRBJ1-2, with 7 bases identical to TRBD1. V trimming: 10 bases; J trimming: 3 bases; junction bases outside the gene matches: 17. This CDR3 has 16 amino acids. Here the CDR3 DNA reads TGTGCCACACAGTATTTGGGCAGGGGGTGGGACTATGGCTACACCTTC. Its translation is CATQYLGRGWDYGYTF.

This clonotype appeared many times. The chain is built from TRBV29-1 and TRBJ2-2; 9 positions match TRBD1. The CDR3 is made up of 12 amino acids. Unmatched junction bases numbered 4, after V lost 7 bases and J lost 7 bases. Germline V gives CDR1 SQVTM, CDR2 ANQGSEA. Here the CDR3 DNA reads TGCAGCGGGGACAGGGCGAACGGGGAGCTGTTTTTT. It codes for CSGDRANGELFF.

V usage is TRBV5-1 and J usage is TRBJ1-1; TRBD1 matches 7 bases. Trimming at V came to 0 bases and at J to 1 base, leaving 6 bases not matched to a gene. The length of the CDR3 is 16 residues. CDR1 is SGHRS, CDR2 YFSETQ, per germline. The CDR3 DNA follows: TGCGCCAGCAGCTTGGAGAACAGGGGAGGGAACACTGAAGCTTTCTTT. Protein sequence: CASSLENRGGNTEAFF.

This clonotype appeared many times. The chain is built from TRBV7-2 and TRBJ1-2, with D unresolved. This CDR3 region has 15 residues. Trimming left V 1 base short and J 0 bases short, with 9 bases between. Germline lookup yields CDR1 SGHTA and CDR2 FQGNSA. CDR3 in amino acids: CASSLGSIANYGYTF. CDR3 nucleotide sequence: TGTGCCAGCAGCTTAGGATCTATAGCTAACTATGGCTACACCTTC.

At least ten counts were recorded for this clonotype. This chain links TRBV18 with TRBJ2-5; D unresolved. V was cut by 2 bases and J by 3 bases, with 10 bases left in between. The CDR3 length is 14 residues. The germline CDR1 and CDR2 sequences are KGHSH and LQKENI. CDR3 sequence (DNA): TGTGCCAGCTCACCATCCTTACAGAAAGAGACCCAGTACTTC. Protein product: CASSPSLQKETQYF.

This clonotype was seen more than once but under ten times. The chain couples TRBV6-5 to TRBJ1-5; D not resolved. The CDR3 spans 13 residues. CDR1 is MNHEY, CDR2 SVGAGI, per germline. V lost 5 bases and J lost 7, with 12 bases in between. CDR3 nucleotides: TGTGCCAGCAGTAGGTCCGAAAGACAGCCCCAGCATTTT. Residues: CASSRSERQPQHF.

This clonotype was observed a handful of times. CDR3 nucleotide sequence: TGTGCCAGAAGGGCCAAGGTGGGCTTCTACGAGCAGTACTTC. Translating gives CARRAKVGFYEQYF. The V and J genes are TRBV5-3 and TRBJ2-7, with D uncertain. TRBV5-3 qualifies as an ORF whose function is uncertain. The CDR3 extends over 14 amino acids. The V end lost 5 bases, the J end lost 3 bases, and 15 bases lay between the germline ends.

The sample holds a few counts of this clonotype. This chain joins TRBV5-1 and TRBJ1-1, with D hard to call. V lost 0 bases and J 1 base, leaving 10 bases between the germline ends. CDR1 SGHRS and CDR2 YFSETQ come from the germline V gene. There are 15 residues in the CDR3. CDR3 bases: TGCGCCAGCAGCTTGGGAGTCCAATCGAACACTGAAGCTTTCTTT. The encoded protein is CASSLGVQSNTEAFF.

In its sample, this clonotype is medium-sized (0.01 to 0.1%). Written as DNA, the CDR3 is TGTGCCTGGAAGGGGACAGGGACGTGGTCGACCAACTATGGCTACACCTTC. Its protein is CAWKGTGTWSTNYGYTF. The rearrangement links TRBV30 to TRBJ1-2; TRBD1 agrees at 9 bases. Trimming removed 4 bases from V and 2 bases from J; junction bases left unmatched: 14. This CDR3 comprises 17 residues. CDR1 and CDR2 (germline): GTSNPN, SVGIG (reference sequence). Combining the CDR3 with reference TRBV30 and TRBJ1-2 gives the whole variable domain SQTIHQWPATLVQPVGSPLSLECTVEGTSNPNLYWYRQAAGRGLQLLFYSVGIGQISSEVPQNLSASRPQDRQFILSSKKLLLSDSGFYLCAWKGTGTWSTNYGYTFGSGTRLTVV.

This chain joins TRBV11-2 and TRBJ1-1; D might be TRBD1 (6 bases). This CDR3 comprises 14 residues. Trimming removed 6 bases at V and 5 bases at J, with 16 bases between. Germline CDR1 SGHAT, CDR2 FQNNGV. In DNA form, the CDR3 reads TGTGCCAGCAGAACAGGAAAGGGGGAGACTGAAGCTTTCTTT. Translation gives CASRTGKGETEAFF.

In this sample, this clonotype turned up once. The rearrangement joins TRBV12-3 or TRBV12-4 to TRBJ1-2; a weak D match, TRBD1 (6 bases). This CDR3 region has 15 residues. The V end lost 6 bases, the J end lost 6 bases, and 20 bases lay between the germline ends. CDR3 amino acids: CASRARGAGGHGYTF. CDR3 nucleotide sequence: TGTGCCAGCAGAGCTAGGGGGGCGGGAGGTCATGGCTACACCTTC.

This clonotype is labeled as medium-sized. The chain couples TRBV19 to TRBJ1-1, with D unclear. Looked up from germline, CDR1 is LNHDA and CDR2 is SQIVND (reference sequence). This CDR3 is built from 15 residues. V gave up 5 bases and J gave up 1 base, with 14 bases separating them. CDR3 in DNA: TGTGCCAGTAGTTTGGCGGTCGAGGGGAACACTGAAGCTTTCTTT. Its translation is CASSLAVEGNTEAFF.

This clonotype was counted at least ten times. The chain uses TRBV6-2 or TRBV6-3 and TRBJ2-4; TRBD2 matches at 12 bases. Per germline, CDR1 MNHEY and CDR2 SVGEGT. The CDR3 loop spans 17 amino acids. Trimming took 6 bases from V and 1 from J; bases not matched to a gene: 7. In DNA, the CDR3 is TGTGCCAGCAGCCTGCTAGGACTAGCGGGGGCCAAAAACATTCAGTACTTC. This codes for CASSLLGLAGAKNIQYF.

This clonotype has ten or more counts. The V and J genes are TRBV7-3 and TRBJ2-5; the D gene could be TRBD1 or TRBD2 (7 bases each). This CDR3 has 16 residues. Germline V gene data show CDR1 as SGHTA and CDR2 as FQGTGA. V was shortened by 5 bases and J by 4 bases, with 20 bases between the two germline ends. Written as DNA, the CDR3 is TGTGCCAGCAGCCCAGGGGGGGGCCTCGGTCGAGAGACCCAGTACTTC. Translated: CASSPGGGLGRETQYF. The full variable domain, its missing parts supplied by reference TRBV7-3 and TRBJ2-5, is GAGVSQTPSNKVTEKGKYVELRCDPISGHTALYWYRQSLGQGPEFLIYFQGTGAADDSGLPNDRFFAVRPEGSVSTLKIQRTERGDSAVYLCASSPGGGLGRETQYFGPGTRLLVL.

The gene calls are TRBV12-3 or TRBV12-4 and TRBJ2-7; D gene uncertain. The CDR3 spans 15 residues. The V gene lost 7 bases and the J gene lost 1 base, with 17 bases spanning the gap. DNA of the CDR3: TGTGCCAGCACCCCCGGTTTCGCGCAATCCTACGAGCAGTACTTC. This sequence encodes CASTPGFAQSYEQYF.

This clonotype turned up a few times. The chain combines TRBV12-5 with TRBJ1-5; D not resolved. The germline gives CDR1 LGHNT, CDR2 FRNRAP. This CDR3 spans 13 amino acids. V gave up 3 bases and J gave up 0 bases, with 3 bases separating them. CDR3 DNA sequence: TGTGCTAGTGGTTTTAATAGCAATCAGCCCCAGCATTTT. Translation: CASGFNSNQPQHF.

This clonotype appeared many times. CDR3 amino acids: CASEGPPSDEQYF. CDR3 bases: TGTGCCAGCGAGGGGCCCCCTTCAGACGAGCAGTACTTC. V usage is TRBV6-2 or TRBV6-3 and J usage is TRBJ2-7; D may correspond to TRBD1 or TRBD2 (5 bases each). Germline V gives CDR1 MNHEY, CDR2 SVGEGT. V shed 8 bases and J shed 5 bases, with 16 bases lying between them. This CDR3 has 13 amino acids.